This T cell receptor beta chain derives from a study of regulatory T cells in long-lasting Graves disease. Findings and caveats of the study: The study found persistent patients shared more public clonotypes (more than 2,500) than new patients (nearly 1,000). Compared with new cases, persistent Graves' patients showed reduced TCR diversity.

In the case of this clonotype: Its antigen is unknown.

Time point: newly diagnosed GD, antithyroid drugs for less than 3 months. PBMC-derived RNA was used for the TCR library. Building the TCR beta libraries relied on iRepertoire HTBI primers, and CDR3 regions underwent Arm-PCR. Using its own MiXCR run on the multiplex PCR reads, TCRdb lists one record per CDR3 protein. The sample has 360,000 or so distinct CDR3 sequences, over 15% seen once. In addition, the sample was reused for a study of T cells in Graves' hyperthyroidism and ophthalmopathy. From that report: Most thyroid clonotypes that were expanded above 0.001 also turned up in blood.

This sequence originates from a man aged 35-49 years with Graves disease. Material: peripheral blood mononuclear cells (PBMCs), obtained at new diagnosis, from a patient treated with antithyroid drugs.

The CDR3 spells CASSWSGRLNTGELFF. For the CDR3, the DNA is TGTGCCAGCAGTTGGTCAGGACGGTTGAACACCGGGGAGCTGTTTTTT. The chain employs TRBV27 and TRBJ2-2; D gene ambiguous. V was clipped by 4 bases and J by 1 base, with 13 bases between them. This CDR3 is 16 amino acids long. In germline, CDR1 is MNHEY, CDR2 SMNVEV (reference sequence).